The 21 T cell receptor beta chains below all came from one sample that was sequenced in a study of molecular identifiers for immune sequencing clone quantification. A single record per CDR3 protein comes from TCRdb applying MiXCR to the PCR reads. The table has 2,600 or so distinct CDR3 sequences, 15% to 20% seen once. Sequenced sample: naive CD8+ T cells from blood, with Jurkat cell RNA spiked in. Subset of the sample: FACS-sorted CD8+CD4-CCR7+CD45RA+ naive T cells. The receptors derive from a human donor in good health. Some libraries in this study had Jurkat cell RNA spiked in.

Relative to its sample, this clonotype is medium-sized. This rearrangement joins TRBV5-1 to TRBJ2-7; 10 positions agree with TRBD1. V lost 2 bases to trimming and J lost 4 bases; unmatched junction nucleotides: 12. This CDR3 has 17 residues. CDR1 SGHRS and CDR2 YFSETQ come from the germline V gene. CDR3 amino acids: CASSFARGQGPVYEQYF. The DNA of the CDR3 is TGCGCCAGCAGCTTCGCCAGGGGACAGGGGCCGGTTTACGAGCAGTACTTC.

This clonotype is categorized as medium-sized. V and J are TRBV2 and TRBJ2-1; 12 bases map to TRBD2. The length of the CDR3 is 15 residues. Trimming took 6 bases from V and 8 from J; bases not matched to a gene: 8. Germline V lookup: CDR1 SNHLY, CDR2 FYNNEI. CDR3 in DNA: TGTGCCAGCAGGTTGACTAGCGGGAGTAGGCATGAGCAGTTCTTC. This codes for CASRLTSGSRHEQFF.

Notes on this clonotype: A read error may explain this, as a much larger clone is one base away. The CDR3 carries no conserved terminal phenylalanine or tryptophan, so it likely arises from a read error. The V and J genes are TRBV4-3 and TRBJ1-1; no firm D call. Between the trimmed V and J ends, which lost 0 bases and 5 bases, there was a span of 13 bases. Germline V gives CDR1 LGHNA, CDR2 YSLEER. The CDR3 is 15 residues long. The CDR3 reads CASSQDLAPLTEAFL. Here the CDR3 DNA reads TGCGCCAGCAGCCAAGATCTGGCTCCTTTGACTGAAGCTTTCCTT.

This clonotype was seen more than once but under ten times. This rearrangement joins TRBV7-2 to TRBJ2-3; no reliable D call. V was shortened by 1 base and J by 3 bases, with 11 bases between the two germline ends. Germline V lookup: CDR1 SGHTA, CDR2 FQGNSA. This CDR3 comprises 15 residues. The CDR3 DNA reads TGTGCCAGCAGCTTAGGCGGAGCCAAGACAGATACGCAGTATTTT. It translates to CASSLGGAKTDTQYF.

With regard to this clonotype: Mismatch with germline at one junction end may stem from a read error. The genes are TRBV29-1 and TRBJ2-1, with 9 nucleotides matching TRBD2. The V gene's germline CDR1 is SQVTM and CDR2 ANQGSEA. This CDR3 is built from 13 residues. CDR3: CSVEGLAVEERSF. DNA of the CDR3: TGCAGCGTTGAAGGACTAGCGGTCGAGGAGCGGTCCTTC.

In this sample, this clonotype is medium-sized. This is likely a read error, given that the CDR3 carries no conserved phenylalanine or tryptophan at its end. CDR3 loop: CASSQVLATDTQYC. The DNA for the CDR3 is TGTGCCAGCAGCCAAGTACTAGCCACAGATACGCAGTATTGT. The chain couples TRBV4-2 to TRBJ2-3; weak D call: TRBD2 (6 bases). Germline assignment: CDR1 LGHNA and CDR2 YNFKEQ. This CDR3 is 14 amino acids long. The V and J ends lost 1 base and 2 bases respectively, with 7 bases between them.

In this sample, this clonotype turned up a few times. V and J are TRBV7-9 and TRBJ2-7, with a weak D call TRBD1 (6 bases). The V and J ends lost 5 bases and 4 bases respectively, with 9 bases between them. Germline V gene lookup returns CDR1 SEHNR and CDR2 FQNEAQ (reference sequence). This CDR3 region has 12 residues. The CDR3 is CASSTDSYEQYF. CDR3 nucleotide sequence: TGTGCCAGCAGCACGGACAGTTACGAGCAGTACTTC.

In this sample, this clonotype is medium-sized. This chain connects TRBV9 to TRBJ2-6; 8 nucleotides line up with TRBD1. The CDR3 covers 18 residues. V shed 5 bases and J 0 bases; nucleotides not matched to a gene: 10. CDR1 SGDLS and CDR2 YYNGEE come from the germline V gene. The CDR3 coding sequence is TGTGCCAGCAGGGGGACAGGCCCCGGCAACTCTGGGGCCAACGTCCTGACTTTC. Translation: CASRGTGPGNSGANVLTF.

Relative to its sample, this clonotype is medium-sized (0.01 to 0.1%). The chain employs TRBV10-3 and TRBJ2-2; perhaps TRBD2 as D (6 bases). V lost 7 bases and J 1 base, leaving 10 bases between the germline ends. The CDR3 loop spans 14 amino acids. CDR1 is ENHRY, CDR2 SYGVKD, per germline. The CDR3 nucleotides read TGTGCCATCACGGGGGAGGAGAACACCGGGGAGCTGTTTTTT. Its protein is CAITGEENTGELFF.

By share, this clonotype counts as medium-sized. The chain uses TRBV6-5 and TRBJ2-3, with D unclear. CDR1 MNHEY and CDR2 SVGAGI come from the germline V gene. This CDR3 has 14 residues. V lost 0 bases and J 0 bases, leaving 4 bases between the germline ends. This CDR3 is CASSYSGSTDTQYF. The CDR3 region has the DNA TGTGCCAGCAGTTACTCGGGCAGCACAGATACGCAGTATTTT.

The rearrangement links TRBV7-9 to TRBJ2-7; a weak D match, TRBD1 (5 bases). This CDR3 region has 13 residues. V was trimmed by 3 bases and J by 3 bases, leaving 9 bases between them. The germline V gene encodes CDR1 SEHNR and CDR2 FQNEAQ (reference sequence). As DNA, the CDR3 is TGTGCCAGCAGCTTCCCAGGGAACTACGAGCAGTACTTC. Protein product: CASSFPGNYEQYF. Variable domain in full (rest from reference TRBV7-9 and TRBJ2-7): DTGVSQNPRHKITKRGQNVTFRCDPISEHNRLYWYRQTLGQGPEFLTYFQNEAQLEKSRLLSDRFSAERPKGSFSTLEIQRTEQGDSAMYLCASSFPGNYEQYFGPGTRLTVT.

This clonotype was recorded a few times. The J gene is TRBJ2-1, the V gene TRBV29-1; D remains unclear. The CDR3 runs 12 residues. The V end was cut by 7 bases, the J end by 4 bases, with 11 bases between. CDR1 is SQVTM, CDR2 ANQGSEA, per germline. Written as DNA, the CDR3 is TGCAGCGCAGCACCTGCGTACAATGAGCAGTTCTTC. Its protein product is CSAAPAYNEQFF.

This clonotype is labeled as medium-sized. This sequence joins TRBV6-2 or TRBV6-3 and TRBJ2-7; D is uncertain. The V gene's germline CDR1 is MNHEY and CDR2 SVGEGT. The germline V and J ends were trimmed by 4 bases and 6 bases, with 7 bases remaining between them. The CDR3 is made up of 11 amino acids. CDR3 protein: CASSFKIEQYF. For the CDR3, the DNA is TGTGCCAGCAGTTTTAAAATCGAGCAGTACTTC.

The chain recombines TRBV12-3 or TRBV12-4 with TRBJ1-5; 8 bases map to TRBD1. The CDR3 length is 16 residues. The ends lost 4 bases at V and 0 bases at J; junction bases unmatched: 5. CDR3 region: CASSWGTGYSNQPQHF. The CDR3 DNA reads as TGTGCCAGCAGTTGGGGGACAGGTTATAGCAATCAGCCCCAGCATTTT.

This clonotype is medium-sized within its sample. The V call is TRBV5-6, the J call TRBJ2-2; D is tentatively TRBD1 or TRBD2 (5 bases each). The V and J ends lost 2 bases and 0 bases respectively, with 8 bases between them. The CDR3 is made up of 15 amino acids. CDR1 SGHDT and CDR2 YYEEEE come from the germline V gene. CDR3 amino acids: CASSFGTTNTGELFF. CDR3 DNA sequence: TGTGCCAGCAGCTTCGGGACCACGAACACCGGGGAGCTGTTTTTT.

In this sample, this clonotype is medium-sized. In nucleotides, the CDR3 is TGCGCCAGCAGCCCGTCGACAGGGTTAGTCGAGCAGTACTTC. Residues: CASSPSTGLVEQYF. The V call is TRBV4-1, the J call TRBJ2-7; TRBD1 matches 7 bases. Trimming removed 4 bases from V and 6 bases from J; junction bases left unmatched: 9. There are 14 residues in the CDR3. The V gene's germline CDR1 is MGHRA and CDR2 YSYEKL.

This sequence joins TRBV7-6 and TRBJ2-5; 12 bases align to TRBD1. V dropped 3 bases and J dropped 5; count of bases not matched to a gene: 10. The CDR3 has 17 residues. Germline CDR1 reads SGHVS; CDR2 reads FNYEAQ. This CDR3 reads CASSFPRAGQGAETQYF. In DNA, the CDR3 is TGTGCCAGCAGCTTCCCCCGGGCGGGACAGGGGGCCGAGACCCAGTACTTC.

Within the sample, this clonotype is medium-sized. The chain carries TRBV7-8 and TRBJ2-7; D perhaps matches TRBD2 (5 bases). Germline CDR1 is SGHVS and CDR2 is FQNEAQ. Trimming took 5 bases from V and 2 from J, leaving 19 bases between them. The CDR3 extends over 16 amino acids. The CDR3 bases are TGTGCCAGCAGCACCGGGATTACTTTCTTCCCCTACGAGCAGTACTTC. It encodes CASSTGITFFPYEQYF. Drawing the rest from reference TRBV7-8 and TRBJ2-7, the complete variable domain is GAGVSQSPRYKVAKRGQDVALRCDPISGHVSLFWYQQALGQGPEFLTYFQNEAQLDKSGLPSDRFFAERPEGSVSTLKIQRTQQEDSAVYLCASSTGITFFPYEQYFGPGTRLTVT.

By frequency in the sample, this clonotype is medium-sized. The CDR3 DNA is TGTGCCAGCAGCCTGACAGCTTCAGGGGAAGGCACTGAAGCTTTCTTT. This sequence encodes CASSLTASGEGTEAFF. The chain uses TRBV7-3 and TRBJ1-1, with D tentatively TRBD1 (6 bases). Per germline, CDR1 SGHTA and CDR2 FQGTGA. The CDR3 has 16 amino acids. V was pared by 5 bases and J by 4 bases, with 20 bases between.

This clonotype is medium-sized. The rearrangement joins TRBV12-3 or TRBV12-4 to TRBJ2-1; 12 bases line up with TRBD2. The CDR3 is made up of 15 amino acids. V shed 5 bases and J 9 bases; nucleotides not matched to a gene: 8. CDR3 bases: TGTGCCAGCAGTCTGACTAGCGGGAGTAGGCTTGAGCAGTTCTTC. Protein product: CASSLTSGSRLEQFF.

This clonotype is judged medium-sized. A read error may produce the germline difference seen at one junction end. The CDR3 DNA sequence: TGCGCCAGCCGTGAGGCATGGAGCTACAATGAGCAGTTCTTC. This sequence encodes CASREAWSYNEQFF. This rearrangement joins TRBV10-1 to TRBJ2-1; D ambiguous. Germline V lookup: CDR1 WNHNN, CDR2 SYGVQD (reference sequence). This CDR3 is 14 amino acids long.